This T cell receptor beta chain was profiled in a study of regulatory T cells in long-lasting Graves disease. Study observations and caveats: The TCR repertoire of persistent Graves' patients was less diverse than that of newly diagnosed ones. New patients shared approximately 1,000 public clonotypes, and persistent patients shared more, with approximately 2,500. Patients with persistent disease showed a bias toward TRBV28, TRBJ1-2 and TRBJ2-5. Tissue studied was limited to peripheral blood, excluding thyroid tissue.

The time point here: persistent/refractory GD, antithyroid drugs over 5 years with positive TRAb. From RNA extracted from PBMCs, the TCR library was made. Both iRepertoire HTBI primers and Arm-PCR of CDR3 regions were used to build the TCR beta libraries. TCRdb called the multiplex PCR reads again in MiXCR, with one record for every CDR3 protein. The data hold 600,000 to 800,000 distinct CDR3 sequences, with about 30% observed a single time. Trimming pared 6 bases from V and 4 bases from J, leaving 12 bases between. The CDR3 has 13 amino acids. CDR1 and CDR2 from the germline V gene are SGHDN and FVKESK. This clonotype was recorded many times. Its specificity is not known.

The sequences come from peripheral blood mononuclear cells (PBMCs), collected when the disease was refractory, from a patient treated with antithyroid drugs. This receptor was identified in a female donor with Graves disease. The V gene is TRBV14, the J gene TRBJ1-1; the D is unclear. The CDR3 spells CASSPRTATEAFF. CDR3 DNA: TGTGCCAGCAGTCCACGAACAGCCACTGAAGCTTTCTTT.